This T cell receptor beta chain is from a study of shared clonotypes between healthy human individuals. Sequenced by immunoSEQ multiplex PCR; TCRdb stores in-frame clones only, minus some. The data hold 2 million to 2.5 million clones, with over 90% observed a single time. The V end was cut by 3 bases, the J end by 0 bases, with 11 bases between. This CDR3 is built from 15 residues. Germline-derived CDR1 and CDR2 are MDHEN and SYDVKM. V gene TRBV28 combines with J gene TRBJ1-1; D uncertain. This receptor was identified in a man aged 18-30 years in good health. Some clones in this sample may be carry-over from other donors' samples. The specimen sequenced was naive CD4+ T cells from PBMCs. Subset here: CD45RA+ positively selected. In nucleotides, the CDR3 is TGTGCCAGCAGTTTCCCAGGCGGCCTGAACACTGAAGCTTTCTTT. This encodes CASSFPGGLNTEAFF. The variable domain in full, with the rest retrieved from reference TRBV28 and TRBJ1-1, is DVKVTQSSRYLVKRTGEKVFLECVQDMDHENMFWYRQDPGLGLRLIYFSYDVKMKEKGDIPEGYSVSREKKERFSLILESASTNQTSMYLCASSFPGGLNTEAFFGQGTRLTVV.